A selection of T cell receptor beta chains follows, all from one sample in a study of post-analysis software for immune sequencing data. Using its own MiXCR run on the PCR reads, TCRdb lists one record per CDR3 protein. The sample consists of hundreds of thousands of distinct CDR3 sequences, 30% to 40% of them appearing once. Source material: blood. These receptors came from a girl aged 2-10 years with multiple sclerosis. Each CDR3 is given with its conserved first and last residue. The D gene is left open where the match is weak. Size is stated for part of the rows, as once, few or many counts, or as a class when the clone is expanded.

v_gene	abundance	j_gene	d_gene	CDR3aa
TRBV9	few	TRBJ2-3	TRBD2	CASSASGGRGDTQYF
TRBV7-3	.	TRBJ1-1	TRBD1	CASSPQGVWTEAFF
TRBV5-6	many	TRBJ2-3	.	CASSGAYSEDTQYF
TRBV5-1	.	TRBJ2-7	.	CASSHKGQLEQYF
TRBV20-1	.	.	.	CSAAPQGMGYEQYF
TRBV5-6	few	TRBJ2-5	.	CASSFPRETQYF
TRBV5-1	few	TRBJ1-5	.	CASSLYGNSNQPQHF
TRBV29-1	few	TRBJ2-7	.	CSVDSPDSSYEQYF
TRBV4-2	few	TRBJ2-7	.	CASSQDAARRSYEQYF
TRBV29-1	few	TRBJ1-2	.	CSVEDRGSYNYGYTF
TRBV18	few	TRBJ2-4	TRBD1	CASSPPTGTVKNIQYF
TRBV7-8	few	TRBJ2-5	.	CASSLVQGLETQYF
TRBV5-1	few	TRBJ2-1	.	CASSGTGGGFSYNEQFF
TRBV27	.	TRBJ2-3	.	CASSPLYRPSTDTQYF